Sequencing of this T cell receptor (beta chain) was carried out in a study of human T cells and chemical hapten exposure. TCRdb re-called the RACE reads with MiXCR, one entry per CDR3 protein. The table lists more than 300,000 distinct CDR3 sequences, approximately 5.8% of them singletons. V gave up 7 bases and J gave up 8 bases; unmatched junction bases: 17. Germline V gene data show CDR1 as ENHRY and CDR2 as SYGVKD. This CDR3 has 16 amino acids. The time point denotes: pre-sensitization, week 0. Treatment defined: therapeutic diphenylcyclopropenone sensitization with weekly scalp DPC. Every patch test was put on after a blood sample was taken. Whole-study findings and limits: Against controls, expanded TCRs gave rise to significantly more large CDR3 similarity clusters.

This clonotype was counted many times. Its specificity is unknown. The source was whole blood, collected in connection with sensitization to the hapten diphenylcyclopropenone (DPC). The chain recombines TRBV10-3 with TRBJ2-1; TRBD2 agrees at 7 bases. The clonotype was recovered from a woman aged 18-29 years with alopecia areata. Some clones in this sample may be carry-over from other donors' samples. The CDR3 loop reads CAIIGTTDGRWYEQFF. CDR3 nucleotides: TGTGCCATCATCGGGACTACCGATGGCAGGTGGTATGAGCAGTTCTTC.